Sequencing of this T cell receptor (beta chain) was carried out in a study of control samples from healthy donors and cancer patients. CDR3 length: 13 residues. V was pared by 2 bases and J by 5 bases, with 10 bases between. Using immunoSEQ multiplex PCR, the repertoire was profiled, and TCRdb retains in-frame clones only, with some absent. Found here are 130,000 or so clones, under 95% of them singletons; the top ten hold under 15%. This TCR derives from a middle-aged man in good health. The rearrangement joins TRBV12-3 or TRBV12-4 to TRBJ2-7, with D perhaps matching TRBD2 (5 bases). The sample taken for sequencing was blood. In nucleotides, the CDR3 is TGTGCCAGCAGTTTATCAAGAGGGAACGAGCAGTACTTC. Translation: CASSLSRGNEQYF.